This T cell receptor (beta chain) was observed in a study of blood T cell repertoires in COVID-19. The wider study: Italy, Spain and the United States were the sources of the convalescent and acute COVID-19 samples. PBMCs, B-cell-depleted T cells, or T cells were the source of the cDNA or gDNA that made up the material.

Authors' analysis steps: Scientists estimated how many nucleated cells there were by amplifying reference gene primers. Data came from immunoSEQ multiplex PCR; TCRdb stores just in-frame clones and leaves some out. That table gives V, J and clone size, and the DNA gave D and trimming. Of fewer than 250,000 clones in the sample, 70% to 90% were seen once. The CDR3 extends over 16 amino acids. In germline, CDR1 is KGHSH, CDR2 LQKENI. Trimming removed 6 bases from V and 4 bases from J; junction bases left unmatched: 9. The chain joins TRBV18 to TRBJ2-7, with 13 bases fitting TRBD2. This TCR derives from a man aged 55-75 years with acute or convalescent COVID-19. The sequenced material came from peripheral blood. CDR3 nucleotides: TGTGCCAGCTCCGCACTAGCGGGGGGGCTGGCTTACGAGCAGTACTTC. Its translation: CASSALAGGLAYEQYF.